Listed below are T cell receptor beta chains from one sample, sequenced in a study of blood T cell repertoires in COVID-19. Clones were sequenced by immunoSEQ multiplex PCR, and TCRdb holds only the in-frame ones, with some missing. Of a few hundred thousand clones listed, 70% to 90% are singletons. The sequencing sample was made of peripheral blood. The receptors were sampled from a man aged 18 to 30 with COVID-19, enrolled during active disease. Each CDR3 is given with its conserved first and last residue. Each record gives: D gene, clone size, J gene, V gene, CDR3 DNA, CDR3 protein. D genes are given only for firm matches. Rows give clone size only sometimes, using once, few, many, or a class for an expanded clone.

d_call: NA; clone_size: NA; j_call: TRBJ2-5; v_call: TRBV12-3/TRBV12-4; cdr3_nt: TGTGCCAGCAGTTTTGTTGAGGGGGCCCAGTACTTC; cdr3_aa: CASSFVEGAQYF
d_call: TRBD1; clone_size: NA; j_call: TRBJ2-4; v_call: TRBV7-2; cdr3_nt: TGTGCCAGCAGCCCAAAGGACAGGGCGTTTCCGTACTTC; cdr3_aa: CASSPKDRAFPYF
d_call: TRBD1; clone_size: NA; j_call: TRBJ1-2; v_call: TRBV10-2; cdr3_nt: TGCGCCAGCAGTGGGACAGGGGACTATGGCTACACCTTC; cdr3_aa: CASSGTGDYGYTF
d_call: TRBD1; clone_size: NA; j_call: TRBJ1-3; v_call: TRBV5-4; cdr3_nt: TGTGCCAGCAGCTTGACGGGGACAGACAACACCATATATTTT; cdr3_aa: CASSLTGTDNTIYF
d_call: NA; clone_size: once; j_call: TRBJ1-3; v_call: TRBV9; cdr3_nt: TGTGCCAGCAGCCCTCTCTCTGGAAACACCATATATTTT; cdr3_aa: CASSPLSGNTIYF
d_call: TRBD2; clone_size: NA; j_call: TRBJ2-7; v_call: TRBV3-1/TRBV3-2; cdr3_nt: TGTGCCAGCAGCCACGGGACTAGTGTTGAGGAGTACTTC; cdr3_aa: CASSHGTSVEEYF
d_call: TRBD2; clone_size: NA; j_call: TRBJ2-4; v_call: TRBV5-4; cdr3_nt: TGTGCCAGCAGCTTGGCGCGGGGGGACATTCAGTACTTC; cdr3_aa: CASSLARGDIQYF
d_call: TRBD2; clone_size: NA; j_call: TRBJ2-4; v_call: TRBV12-5; cdr3_nt: TGTGCTAGTGGTTGGGAAGCGGGAGTAGGTAACATTCAGTACTTC; cdr3_aa: CASGWEAGVGNIQYF
d_call: NA; clone_size: NA; j_call: TRBJ1-2; v_call: TRBV5-1; cdr3_nt: TGCGCCAGCAGCTTGGATCGGTATGGCTACACCTTC; cdr3_aa: CASSLDRYGYTF
d_call: NA; clone_size: NA; j_call: TRBJ1-4; v_call: TRBV11-3; cdr3_nt: TGTGCCAGCAGCTCCTTGTCCCGGGAAAAACTGTTTTTT; cdr3_aa: CASSSLSREKLFF
d_call: TRBD2; clone_size: NA; j_call: TRBJ2-1; v_call: TRBV18; cdr3_nt: TGTGCCAGCTCACCTTTGACCGGGACTAGCGGACCCCATGAGCAGTTCTTC; cdr3_aa: CASSPLTGTSGPHEQFF
d_call: NA; clone_size: once; j_call: TRBJ2-7; v_call: TRBV28; cdr3_nt: TGTGCCAGCAGAGTACGGGAGACCTACGAGCAGTACTTC; cdr3_aa: CASRVRETYEQYF
d_call: TRBD2; clone_size: NA; j_call: TRBJ2-1; v_call: TRBV5-1; cdr3_nt: TGCGCCAGCAGGTTGATTGGCGGGGGGGCCGCTGAGCAGTTCTTC; cdr3_aa: CASRLIGGGAAEQFF
d_call: TRBD2; clone_size: NA; j_call: TRBJ2-1; v_call: TRBV6-5; cdr3_nt: TGTGCCAGCAGTTCCAACCCTAGCGGAGGAGACAATGAGCAGTTCTTC; cdr3_aa: CASSSNPSGGDNEQFF
d_call: TRBD2; clone_size: NA; j_call: TRBJ2-1; v_call: TRBV24-1; cdr3_nt: TGTGCCACCAGTGATTTCCCCATCCTAGCGGGAGCCGACAATGAGCAGTTCTTC; cdr3_aa: CATSDFPILAGADNEQFF
d_call: TRBD1; clone_size: NA; j_call: TRBJ2-1; v_call: TRBV6-6; cdr3_nt: TGTGCCAGCAGCTTCCTAGGACAGGGGAATGAGCAGTTCTTC; cdr3_aa: CASSFLGQGNEQFF
d_call: NA; clone_size: NA; j_call: TRBJ2-5; v_call: TRBV12-3/TRBV12-4; cdr3_nt: TGTGCCAGCAGTCAGGTAGACAGAGAGACCCAGTACTTC; cdr3_aa: CASSQVDRETQYF
d_call: NA; clone_size: NA; j_call: TRBJ1-5; v_call: TRBV15; cdr3_nt: TGTGCCACCAGCAGAGGGGGCGGCCAGCCCCAGCATTTT; cdr3_aa: CATSRGGGQPQHF
d_call: TRBD2; clone_size: NA; j_call: TRBJ2-1; v_call: TRBV5-4; cdr3_nt: TGTGCCAGCAGCCAAACTAGCGGGGGGGCCCATGAGCAGTTCTTC; cdr3_aa: CASSQTSGGAHEQFF
d_call: NA; clone_size: few; j_call: TRBJ2-6; v_call: TRBV25-1; cdr3_nt: TGTGCCAGCAGTGAAAAACCAGGGGCCGGGGCCAACGTCCTGACTTTC; cdr3_aa: CASSEKPGAGANVLTF
d_call: TRBD1; clone_size: NA; j_call: TRBJ2-7; v_call: TRBV4-1; cdr3_nt: TGCGCCAGCAGCCTCCAAGGGACAGGGGATGAGCAGTACTTC; cdr3_aa: CASSLQGTGDEQYF
d_call: TRBD1; clone_size: NA; j_call: TRBJ2-7; v_call: TRBV5-1; cdr3_nt: TGCGCCAGCAGCCCGGGACAGGGGGTAAACGAGCAGTACTTC; cdr3_aa: CASSPGQGVNEQYF
d_call: NA; clone_size: once; j_call: TRBJ2-7; v_call: TRBV6-5; cdr3_nt: TGTGCCAGCAGTTACCGTGGGCAGGCCCTCTCCTACGAGCAGTACTTC; cdr3_aa: CASSYRGQALSYEQYF
d_call: TRBD2; clone_size: NA; j_call: TRBJ2-2; v_call: TRBV5-4; cdr3_nt: TGTGCCAGCAGCTTCTCTAGCGGGATCGCCGGGGAGCTGTTTTTT; cdr3_aa: CASSFSSGIAGELFF
d_call: NA; clone_size: NA; j_call: TRBJ2-3; v_call: TRBV30; cdr3_nt: TGTGCCTGGAGTTTATTAGGAGTCCCCACGGATACGCAGTATTTT; cdr3_aa: CAWSLLGVPTDTQYF
d_call: TRBD1; clone_size: NA; j_call: TRBJ1-3; v_call: TRBV6-5; cdr3_nt: TGTGCCATCAGGACAGGCGCAAACTCTGGAAACACCATATATTTT; cdr3_aa: CAIRTGANSGNTIYF
d_call: NA; clone_size: NA; j_call: TRBJ2-5; v_call: TRBV5-4; cdr3_nt: TGTGCCAGCAGCTTGCAAGCGGGCGGGGAGACCCAGTACTTC; cdr3_aa: CASSLQAGGETQYF
d_call: TRBD1; clone_size: NA; j_call: TRBJ2-2; v_call: TRBV7-3; cdr3_nt: TGTGCCAGCAGCCCCACCCAGGGGGCTTTCGGGGAGCTGTTTTTT; cdr3_aa: CASSPTQGAFGELFF
d_call: NA; clone_size: NA; j_call: TRBJ2-5; v_call: TRBV25-1; cdr3_nt: TGTGCCAGCAGTGAATATATAGAGACCCAGTACTTC; cdr3_aa: CASSEYIETQYF
d_call: TRBD2; clone_size: few; j_call: TRBJ2-5; v_call: TRBV6-5; cdr3_nt: TGTGCCAGCAGTTACTTCGGCGGGAGTAGAGAGACCCAGTACTTC; cdr3_aa: CASSYFGGSRETQYF
d_call: TRBD1; clone_size: NA; j_call: TRBJ2-1; v_call: TRBV2; cdr3_nt: TGTGCCAGCAGTGATCTGGGACAGGGCCACTCCTACAATGAGCAGTTCTTC; cdr3_aa: CASSDLGQGHSYNEQFF
d_call: TRBD1; clone_size: NA; j_call: TRBJ2-7; v_call: TRBV4-2; cdr3_nt: TGTGCCAGCAGCCCCGGACAGGGCACCTACGAGCAGTACTTC; cdr3_aa: CASSPGQGTYEQYF
d_call: TRBD1; clone_size: NA; j_call: TRBJ2-3; v_call: TRBV2; cdr3_nt: TGTGCCAGCAGCCGCGGGACAGGGGGACGGGATACGCAGTATTTT; cdr3_aa: CASSRGTGGRDTQYF
d_call: NA; clone_size: NA; j_call: TRBJ1-3; v_call: TRBV5-6; cdr3_nt: TGTGCCAGCAGCTTGCTAGGTGACACCATATATTTT; cdr3_aa: CASSLLGDTIYF
d_call: TRBD1; clone_size: NA; j_call: TRBJ1-5; v_call: TRBV25-1; cdr3_nt: TGTGCCAGCAGATTGGACAGGGACACTCAGCCCCAGCATTTT; cdr3_aa: CASRLDRDTQPQHF
d_call: TRBD2; clone_size: NA; j_call: TRBJ2-3; v_call: TRBV27; cdr3_nt: TGTGCCAGCAGTTTTGGTTCAGGACTAGCGGGAGGCTCAGATACGCAGTATTTT; cdr3_aa: CASSFGSGLAGGSDTQYF
d_call: NA; clone_size: NA; j_call: TRBJ1-4; v_call: TRBV27; cdr3_nt: TGTGCCAGCAGCGCAGGATTTGCAACTAATGAAAAACTGTTTTTT; cdr3_aa: CASSAGFATNEKLFF
d_call: NA; clone_size: NA; j_call: TRBJ2-7; v_call: TRBV7-2; cdr3_nt: TGTGCCAGCAGCCCCGCGGCTAGCGTCTCCTACGAGCAGTACTTC; cdr3_aa: CASSPAASVSYEQYF
d_call: NA; clone_size: once; j_call: TRBJ2-5; v_call: TRBV15; cdr3_nt: TGTGCCACCAGCAGCCAACCCACGGGAGTGGAGACCCAGTACTTC; cdr3_aa: CATSSQPTGVETQYF
d_call: TRBD2; clone_size: NA; j_call: TRBJ2-1; v_call: TRBV5-5; cdr3_nt: TGTGCCAGCAGCTTGGTAGTAGCGGGGGGCTACAATGAGCAGTTCTTC; cdr3_aa: CASSLVVAGGYNEQFF
d_call: NA; clone_size: NA; j_call: TRBJ1-5; v_call: TRBV30; cdr3_nt: TGTGCCTGGAGTGTACAGGGAAATCAGCCCCAGCATTTT; cdr3_aa: CAWSVQGNQPQHF
d_call: TRBD2; clone_size: NA; j_call: TRBJ2-3; v_call: TRBV5-1; cdr3_nt: TGCGCCAGCAGCTTCAGTAGCGGGGGAAGGGGTGCGGATACGCAGTATTTT; cdr3_aa: CASSFSSGGRGADTQYF
d_call: NA; clone_size: once; j_call: TRBJ1-1; v_call: TRBV7-9; cdr3_nt: TGTGCCAGCAGCCCAAGGGACTACACTGAAGCTTTCTTT; cdr3_aa: CASSPRDYTEAFF
d_call: TRBD2; clone_size: NA; j_call: TRBJ2-5; v_call: TRBV5-1; cdr3_nt: TGCGCCAGCAGCCCCGGAGCGGGGAGCCAAGAGACCCAGTACTTC; cdr3_aa: CASSPGAGSQETQYF
d_call: NA; clone_size: NA; j_call: TRBJ2-5; v_call: TRBV5-4; cdr3_nt: TGTGCCAGCAGCCGTCGGGGTAGCGGTAAAGAGACCCAGTACTTC; cdr3_aa: CASSRRGSGKETQYF